The 22 T cell receptor beta chains below were found in one sample sequenced in a study of blood T cell repertoires in COVID-19. Sequenced by immunoSEQ multiplex PCR; TCRdb stores in-frame clones only, minus some. Of about 170,000 clones detected, about four fifths appear once; the ten largest clones hold roughly 2%. Sequenced material: peripheral blood. These receptors originate from a woman older than 75 with acute or convalescent COVID-19.

The V call is TRBV3-1 (or the pseudogene TRBV3-2), the J call TRBJ2-1; TRBD2 matches 11 bases. The germline CDR1 and CDR2 sequences are LGHDT and YNNKEL (reference sequence). Trimming cost V 3 bases and J 6 bases; bases outside gene matches: 4. This CDR3 is 15 amino acids long. The CDR3 region has the DNA TGTGCCAGCAGCCATAGCGGGGGGGCCCCCAATGAGCAGTTCTTC. Protein sequence: CASSHSGGAPNEQFF.

The chain combines TRBV6-6 with TRBJ2-7; 8 nucleotides agree with TRBD1. CDR1 and CDR2 from the germline V gene are MNHNY and SVGAGI (reference sequence). The CDR3 consists of 15 residues. V shed 2 bases, J shed 1 base, and the junction held 4 bases outside the gene matches. The CDR3: CASSYPQGASYEQYF. CDR3 nucleotides: TGTGCCAGCAGTTACCCGCAGGGGGCATCCTACGAGCAGTACTTC.

The rearrangement joins TRBV5-1 to TRBJ2-5; 16 positions agree with TRBD2. The CDR3 covers 17 residues. V trimming: 3 bases; J trimming: 5 bases; junction bases outside the gene matches: 7. Per the germline V gene, CDR1 is SGHRS and CDR2 is YFSETQ. The CDR3 loop reads CASSSGLAGGLLETQYF. The CDR3 DNA reads TGCGCCAGCAGCTCGGGACTAGCGGGGGGGCTTTTGGAGACCCAGTACTTC.

This chain connects TRBV7-2 to TRBJ1-1; D might be TRBD1 (6 bases). CDR3 size: 13 residues. Germline V gene sequence: CDR1 SGHTA, CDR2 FQGNSA. V lost 5 bases to trimming and J lost 5 bases, with 12 bases between them. In DNA, the CDR3 is TGTGCCAGCAGCCAGGGGTCACGGACTGAAGCTTTCTTT. Translation: CASSQGSRTEAFF.

V is TRBV6-1 and J is TRBJ1-1, with TRBD1 as a possible D gene (5 bases). The CDR3 covers 14 residues. Germline V gene lookup returns CDR1 MNHNS and CDR2 SASEGT. The V gene lost 2 bases and the J gene lost 1 base, with 8 bases spanning the gap. CDR3 nucleotides: TGTGCCAGCAGTGAACTTAGGGGGAACACTGAAGCTTTCTTT. Amino acid sequence: CASSELRGNTEAFF.

This clone was observed a single time. The rearrangement uses TRBV9 and TRBJ1-1; the D is unclear. Trimming cost V 4 bases and J 4 bases, with 14 bases left between them. Germline V gene sequence: CDR1 SGDLS, CDR2 YYNGEE. The CDR3 is made up of 14 amino acids. The CDR3 sequence: CASSFQSSGTEAFF. In nucleotides, the CDR3 is TGTGCCAGCAGCTTTCAATCTTCGGGCACTGAAGCTTTCTTT.

CDR3 residues: CASSPISATNEKLFF. The CDR3 DNA is TGTGCCAGCTCACCAATCTCAGCAACTAATGAAAAACTGTTTTTT. This chain uses TRBV18 with TRBJ1-4; D not certain. This CDR3 has 15 amino acids. Germline V gene lookup returns CDR1 KGHSH and CDR2 LQKENI. The V gene lost 2 bases and the J gene lost 0 bases, with 7 bases spanning the gap.

The J gene is TRBJ1-2, the V gene TRBV7-9; 8 positions match TRBD1. CDR3 length: 13 residues. With V trimmed by 1 base and J by 10 bases, 5 bases remained unmatched. Germline CDR1 and CDR2: SEHNR and FQNEAQ (reference sequence). The CDR3 DNA follows: TGTGCCAGCAGCTTAGTTACAGGGGGTACCTACACCTTC. It yields the protein CASSLVTGGTYTF. The full variable domain, in which reference TRBV7-9 and TRBJ1-2 provide the parts outside the CDR3, is DTGVSQNPRHKITKRGQNVTFRCDPISEHNRLYWYRQTLGQGPEFLTYFQNEAQLEKSRLLSDRFSAERPKGSFSTLEIQRTEQGDSAMYLCASSLVTGGTYTFGSGTRLTVV.

The V call is TRBV7-2, the J call TRBJ2-7; TRBD2 agrees at 10 bases. Germline loops: CDR1 SGHTA, CDR2 FQGNSA. CDR3 size: 15 residues. V lost 1 base to trimming and J lost 3 bases; unmatched junction nucleotides: 3. The CDR3 DNA is TGTGCCAGCAGCTTAGTTAGCGGGGGGAACTACGAGCAGTACTTC. It encodes CASSLVSGGNYEQYF.

This chain connects TRBV6-2 or TRBV6-3 to TRBJ2-2; 10 nucleotides agree with TRBD2. The CDR3 spans 17 residues. V lost 2 bases and J lost 7; bases outside the gene matches: 10. Per germline, CDR1 MNHEY and CDR2 SVGEGT. CDR3 DNA: TGTGCCAGCAGTTACGGAGCGGGAGGGCCCTCAGGCGGGGAGCTGTTTTTT. Its translation is CASSYGAGGPSGGELFF.

The J gene is TRBJ1-5, the V gene TRBV5-6, with D unresolved. This CDR3 has 16 amino acids. The ends were cut back, 0 bases at V and 0 bases at J, with 10 bases in the middle. Germline assignment: CDR1 SGHDT and CDR2 YYEEEE. CDR3 sequence (DNA): TGTGCCAGCAGCTTGGCAGGTACCGCTAGCAATCAGCCCCAGCATTTT. This encodes CASSLAGTASNQPQHF.

V gene TRBV27 combines with J gene TRBJ2-3, with D perhaps matching TRBD2 (6 bases). Trimming cost V 7 bases and J 1 base, with 18 bases left between them. The CDR3 contains 16 residues. Germline V lookup: CDR1 MNHEY, CDR2 SMNVEV (reference sequence). The chain's CDR3 is CASTPLGGAGTDTQYF. DNA of the CDR3: TGTGCCAGCACCCCCTTGGGGGGAGCCGGCACAGATACGCAGTATTTT.

This chain connects TRBV19 to TRBJ1-1, with D perhaps TRBD1 (6 bases). The CDR3 is made up of 13 amino acids. Germline CDR1 and CDR2: LNHDA and SQIVND (reference sequence). V lost 4 bases to trimming and J lost 4 bases, with 10 bases between them. In nucleotides, the CDR3 is TGTGCCAGTAGTAGTCTAGGGGGCACTGAAGCTTTCTTT. This codes for CASSSLGGTEAFF.

The rearrangement links TRBV7-2 to TRBJ1-4; TRBD1 is a possible D gene (5 bases). This CDR3 has 15 residues. Deletions cut 4 bases from V and 2 bases from J, with 11 bases between. Looked up from germline, CDR1 is SGHTA and CDR2 is FQGNSA. CDR3 sequence: CASSSQGHTNEKLFF. The CDR3 coding sequence is TGTGCCAGCAGCTCCCAGGGCCATACTAATGAAAAACTGTTTTTT.

The gene calls are TRBV3-1 (or the pseudogene TRBV3-2) and TRBJ1-3; TRBD1 matches at 8 bases. The CDR3 consists of 18 residues. V dropped 3 bases and J dropped 0; count of bases not matched to a gene: 10. Germline V gene lookup returns CDR1 LGHDT and CDR2 YNNKEL (reference sequence). CDR3 in DNA: TGTGCCAGCAGCCAGTTCCCGGGACAGGTCAGCTCTGGAAACACCATATATTTT. It specifies CASSQFPGQVSSGNTIYF.

The rearrangement links TRBV9 to TRBJ2-3; TRBD2 might be the D (5 bases). The CDR3 totals 15 residues. Germline V gives CDR1 SGDLS, CDR2 YYNGEE. V lost 4 bases, J lost 1 base, and 13 bases lay in between. CDR3 sequence: CASSPSEGGTDTQYF. CDR3 nucleotides: TGTGCCAGCAGCCCCAGCGAGGGCGGCACAGATACGCAGTATTTT. The full variable domain, with the rest looked up from reference TRBV9 and TRBJ2-3, is DSGVTQTPKHLITATGQRVTLRCSPRSGDLSVYWYQQSLDQGLQFLIQYYNGEERAKGNILERFSAQQFPDLHSELNLSSLELGDSALYFCASSPSEGGTDTQYFGPGTRLTVL.

This chain links TRBV5-1 with TRBJ2-5; maybe TRBD2 (7 bases). V lost 5 bases, J lost 4 bases, and 18 bases lay in between. CDR1 is SGHRS and CDR2 is YFSETQ in the germline V gene. The CDR3 runs 15 residues. In nucleotides, the CDR3 is TGCGCCAGCAGGAGGGGGGGAGACGGAGGAGAGACCCAGTACTTC. Amino acids: CASRRGGDGGETQYF.

The chain recombines TRBV5-1 with TRBJ1-5; 7 nucleotides align to TRBD1. CDR3 length equals 15 residues. The V segment lost 7 bases and the J segment 5 bases; nucleotides outside the gene matches: 12. Germline CDR1 reads SGHRS; CDR2 reads YFSETQ. The CDR3 is CASRPTGNYDQPQHF. DNA of the CDR3: TGCGCCAGCCGACCGACAGGGAATTACGATCAGCCCCAGCATTTT. The complete variable domain, with remaining parts taken from reference TRBV5-1 and TRBJ1-5, reads KAGVTQTPRYLIKTRGQQVTLSCSPISGHRSVSWYQQTPGQGLQFLFEYFSETQRNKGNFPGRFSGRQFSNSRSEMNVSTLELGDSALYLCASRPTGNYDQPQHFGDGTRLSIL.

V gene TRBV7-4 combines with J gene TRBJ2-7, with 7 positions matching TRBD1. Germline V gives CDR1 SGHVT, CDR2 SQSDAQ. The CDR3 loop spans 15 amino acids. The J segment lost 0 bases and the V segment lost 6 bases, leaving 8 bases of the junction unmatched. CDR3: CASSLTGSSSYEQYF. The CDR3 region has the DNA TGTGCCAGCAGTTTGACAGGGTCCAGCTCCTACGAGCAGTACTTC. Full variable domain (remainder filled in from reference TRBV7-4 and TRBJ2-7): GAGVSQSPRYKVAKRGRDVALRCDSISGHVTLYWYRQTLGQGSEVLTYSQSDAQRDKSGRPSGRFSAERPERSVSTLKIQRTEQGDSAVYLCASSLTGSSSYEQYFGPGTRLTVT.

This clone was observed a few times. J is TRBJ2-2 and V is TRBV7-6; TRBD2 matches 7 bases. Germline V lookup: CDR1 SGHVS, CDR2 FNYEAQ. The V and J ends lost 1 base and 4 bases, in that order; junction bases with no gene match: 6. CDR3 length: 16 amino acids. In DNA, the CDR3 is TGTGCCAGCAGCTTAGGGGCGGGAGTGGCCACCGGGGAGCTGTTTTTT. It yields the protein CASSLGAGVATGELFF.

The V gene is TRBV27, the J gene TRBJ1-2; 9 bases match TRBD1. The J segment lost 2 bases and the V segment lost 4 bases, leaving 11 bases of the junction unmatched. This CDR3 comprises 17 residues. CDR1 is MNHEY and CDR2 is SMNVEV in the germline V gene (reference sequence). CDR3 DNA: TGTGCCAGCAGTTCCCCGGGACAGGGAGGGTGGAACTATGGCTACACCTTC. It specifies CASSSPGQGGWNYGYTF.

This clone was observed a handful of times. The V and J genes are TRBV30 and TRBJ1-6, with TRBD1 matching 9 bases. V lost 4 bases, J lost 9 bases, and 7 bases stayed unmatched. Germline lookup yields CDR1 GTSNPN and CDR2 SVGIG (reference sequence). The CDR3 has 14 amino acids. CDR3 protein: CAWKAGTGSSPLHF. Written as DNA, the CDR3 is TGTGCCTGGAAGGCCGGGACAGGGAGTTCACCCCTCCACTTT.